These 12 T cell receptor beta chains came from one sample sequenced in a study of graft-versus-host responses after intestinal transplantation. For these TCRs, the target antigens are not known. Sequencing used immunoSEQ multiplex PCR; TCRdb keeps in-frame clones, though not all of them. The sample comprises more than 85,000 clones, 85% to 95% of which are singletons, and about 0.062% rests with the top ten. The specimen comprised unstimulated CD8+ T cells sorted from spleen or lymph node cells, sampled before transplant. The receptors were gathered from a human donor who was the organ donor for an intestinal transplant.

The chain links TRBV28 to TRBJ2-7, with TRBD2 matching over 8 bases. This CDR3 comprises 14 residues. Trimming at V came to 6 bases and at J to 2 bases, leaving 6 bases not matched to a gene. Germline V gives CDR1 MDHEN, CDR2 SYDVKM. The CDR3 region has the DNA TGTGCCAGCAGGACCGGGCGGGGGGCCTACGAGCAGTACTTC. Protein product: CASRTGRGAYEQYF.

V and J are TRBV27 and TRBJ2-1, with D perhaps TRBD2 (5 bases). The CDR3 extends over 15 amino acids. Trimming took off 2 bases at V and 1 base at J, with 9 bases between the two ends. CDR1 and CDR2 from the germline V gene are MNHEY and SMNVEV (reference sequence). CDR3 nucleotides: TGTGCCAGCAGTTTACTAGCCTCGTCCTACAATGAGCAGTTCTTC. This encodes CASSLLASSYNEQFF.

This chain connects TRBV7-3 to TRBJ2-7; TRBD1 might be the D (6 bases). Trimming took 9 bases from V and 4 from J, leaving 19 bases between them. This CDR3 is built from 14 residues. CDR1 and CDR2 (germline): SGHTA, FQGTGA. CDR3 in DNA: TGTGCCAGGACGGACAGTGATTTGTCTTACGAGCAGTACTTC. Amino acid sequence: CARTDSDLSYEQYF.

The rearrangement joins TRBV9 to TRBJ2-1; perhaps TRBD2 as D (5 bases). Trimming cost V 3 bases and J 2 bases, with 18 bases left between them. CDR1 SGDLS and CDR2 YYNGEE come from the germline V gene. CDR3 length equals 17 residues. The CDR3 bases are TGTGCCAGCAGCGCCAGATCAATAGCGCCCCCCTACAATGAGCAGTTCTTC. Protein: CASSARSIAPPYNEQFF.

CDR3 coding DNA: TGTGCCAGCAGTTTTATACCTTTCACTAGCGGAGTAAACACCGGGGAGCTGTTTTTT. Protein product: CASSFIPFTSGVNTGELFF. The chain joins TRBV28 to TRBJ2-2, with 8 bases matching TRBD2. With 3 bases clipped from V and 2 bases from J, the junction kept 14 bases outside the gene matches. This CDR3 comprises 19 residues. CDR1 MDHEN and CDR2 SYDVKM come from the germline V gene.

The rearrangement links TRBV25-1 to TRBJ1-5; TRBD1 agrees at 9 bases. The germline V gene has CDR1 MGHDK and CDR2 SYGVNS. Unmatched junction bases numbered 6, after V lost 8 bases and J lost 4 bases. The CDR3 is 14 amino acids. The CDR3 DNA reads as TGTGCCAGCGCCGGGACAGGGCTTAATCAGCCCCAGCATTTT. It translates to CASAGTGLNQPQHF.

CDR3 DNA: TGTGCCAGTAGTGCCCAGGTTTACCAGCCCCAGCATTTT. Amino acids: CASSAQVYQPQHF. This sequence joins TRBV19 and TRBJ1-5; no clear D gene. CDR3 length: 13 amino acids. Germline values: CDR1 LNHDA, CDR2 SQIVND (reference sequence). V was pared by 5 bases and J by 7 bases, with 12 bases between.

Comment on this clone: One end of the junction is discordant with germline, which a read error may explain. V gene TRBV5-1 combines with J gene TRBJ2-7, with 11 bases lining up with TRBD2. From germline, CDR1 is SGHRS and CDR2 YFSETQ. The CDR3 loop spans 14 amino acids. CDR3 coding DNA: TGCGCCGGCAGCCGCACTAGCGGGAGATACGAGCAGTACTTC. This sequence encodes CAGSRTSGRYEQYF.

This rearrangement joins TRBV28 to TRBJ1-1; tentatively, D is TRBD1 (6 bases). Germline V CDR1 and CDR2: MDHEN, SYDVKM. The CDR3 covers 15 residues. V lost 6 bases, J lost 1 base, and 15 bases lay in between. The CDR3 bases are TGTGCCAGCAGAATCGAACCCAGGGGGAACACTGAAGCTTTCTTT. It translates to CASRIEPRGNTEAFF.

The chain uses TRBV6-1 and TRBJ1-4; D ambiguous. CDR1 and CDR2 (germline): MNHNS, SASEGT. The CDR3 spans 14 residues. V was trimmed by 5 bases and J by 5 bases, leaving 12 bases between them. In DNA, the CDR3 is TGTGCCAGCAGTACACTGGGAGGGAATGAAAAACTGTTTTTT. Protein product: CASSTLGGNEKLFF.

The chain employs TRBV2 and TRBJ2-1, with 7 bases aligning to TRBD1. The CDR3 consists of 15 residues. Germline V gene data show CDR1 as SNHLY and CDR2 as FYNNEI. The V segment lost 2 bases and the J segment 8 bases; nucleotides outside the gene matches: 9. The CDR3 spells CASSEPRQGIYEQFF. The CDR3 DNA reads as TGTGCCAGCAGTGAACCGCGACAGGGAATCTATGAGCAGTTCTTC.

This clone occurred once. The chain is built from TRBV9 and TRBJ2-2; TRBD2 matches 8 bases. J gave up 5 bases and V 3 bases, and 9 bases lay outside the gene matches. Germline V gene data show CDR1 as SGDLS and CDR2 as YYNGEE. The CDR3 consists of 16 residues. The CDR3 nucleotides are TGTGCCAGCAGCGAAACCGGGACTAGGAATACCGGGGAGCTGTTTTTT. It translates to CASSETGTRNTGELFF.